A selection of T cell receptor beta chains follows, all from one sample in a study of siplizumab effects on memory and regulatory T cells. Some clones are missing from TCRdb's copy, which holds only in-frame ones; the method was immunoSEQ multiplex PCR. The sample has fewer than 120,000 clones; 80% to 95% are singletons. The sample consisted of CD4+ T cells sorted from blood. Receptor source: a human donor in good health. Both conserved end residues are part of each CDR3. The D gene is left open where the match is weak. Clone size appears in some rows only: once, few, many, or a class for an expanded clone.

V	size	J	D	CDR3	DNA
TRBV7-6	NA	TRBJ2-2	NA	CASSRFGIVPGELFF	TGTGCCAGCAGCCGCTTTGGGATTGTGCCCGGGGAGCTGTTTTTT
TRBV19	NA	TRBJ1-1	NA	CASSTADARRVTEAFF	TGTGCCAGTAGTACAGCGGACGCAAGGAGGGTTACTGAAGCTTTCTTT
TRBV5-1	NA	TRBJ2-7	TRBD1	CASSLGQGAYEQYF	TGCGCCAGCAGCTTGGGACAGGGGGCCTACGAGCAGTACTTC
TRBV30	NA	TRBJ2-1	TRBD1	CAWSVNRGPYNEQFF	TGTGCCTGGAGTGTAAACAGGGGACCTTACAATGAGCAGTTCTTC
TRBV7-2	NA	TRBJ2-3	TRBD2	CASRVAGGRADTQYF	TGTGCCAGCAGGGTAGCGGGGGGCCGCGCAGATACGCAGTATTTT
TRBV11-3	NA	TRBJ2-2	NA	CASSSTSGADTGELFF	TGTGCCAGCAGCTCGACCTCGGGTGCCGACACCGGGGAGCTGTTTTTT
TRBV20-1	NA	TRBJ2-7	NA	CSAAQGNEQYF	TGCAGTGCGGCACAGGGAAACGAGCAGTACTTC
TRBV5-1	NA	TRBJ1-4	NA	CASSSQAYNEKLFF	TGCGCCAGCAGCTCACAGGCTTACAATGAAAAACTGTTTTTT
TRBV7-9	NA	TRBJ2-7	NA	CASSLMGGLGHEQYF	TGTGCCAGCAGCTTAATGGGTGGCTTGGGGCACGAGCAGTACTTC
TRBV7-2	NA	TRBJ1-2	NA	CASSPDRNYGYTF	TGTGCCAGCAGCCCGGACCGTAACTATGGCTACACCTTC
TRBV2	NA	TRBJ1-1	TRBD1	CASSEALDRGQRAFF	TGTGCCAGCAGTGAAGCGCTTGACAGGGGGCAAAGGGCTTTCTTT
TRBV7-8	NA	TRBJ1-1	NA	CASSFVRNTEAFF	TGTGCCAGCAGCTTTGTCAGGAACACTGAAGCTTTCTTT
TRBV5-4	NA	TRBJ1-1	NA	CASSLDSVTEAFF	TGTGCCAGCAGCTTGGATTCGGTCACTGAAGCTTTCTTT
TRBV9	NA	TRBJ2-5	NA	CASSSRESRGGATQYF	TGTGCCAGCAGCTCCCGAGAGTCCCGGGGAGGAGCGACCCAGTACTTC
TRBV2	once	TRBJ2-4	NA	CASSDLTYKNIQYF	TGTGCCAGCAGTGACCTGACATACAAAAACATTCAGTACTTC
TRBV5-5	NA	TRBJ2-5	NA	CASSFSGSPQETQYF	TGTGCCAGCAGCTTTTCGGGGAGCCCCCAAGAGACCCAGTACTTC
TRBV2	NA	TRBJ2-7	TRBD1	CASSEVQGFAEQYF	TGTGCCAGCAGTGAAGTACAGGGGTTCGCCGAGCAGTACTTC
TRBV27	NA	TRBJ1-1	NA	CASSETQGWADTEAFF	TGTGCCAGCAGCGAGACTCAGGGGTGGGCGGACACTGAAGCTTTCTTT
TRBV6-1	NA	TRBJ1-1	NA	CASSLPYTEAFF	TGTGCCAGCAGCCTGCCTTACACTGAAGCTTTCTTT
TRBV18	NA	TRBJ1-2	TRBD1	CASSPRPPGQDANYGYTF	TGTGCCAGCTCACCACGGCCCCCGGGACAGGACGCTAACTATGGCTACACCTTC
TRBV7-6	NA	TRBJ2-5	TRBD1	CASSLTDRGGTQYF	TGTGCCAGCAGCTTAACGGACAGGGGTGGTACCCAGTACTTC
TRBV5-1	NA	TRBJ2-7	NA	CASSSTGYEQYF	TGCGCCAGCAGCTCGACAGGCTACGAGCAGTACTTC
TRBV9	NA	TRBJ2-1	NA	CASSVGRGPIQEQFF	TGTGCCAGCAGCGTGGGGCGGGGCCCAATTCAAGAGCAGTTCTTC
TRBV2	NA	TRBJ2-2	NA	CASRIIANTGELFF	TGTGCCAGCAGGATAATAGCTAACACCGGGGAGCTGTTTTTT
TRBV11-3	NA	TRBJ2-7	TRBD1	CASSSRQGFDEQYF	TGTGCCAGCAGCTCCCGACAGGGTTTCGACGAGCAGTACTTC
TRBV6-1	NA	TRBJ2-5	NA	CASGTTSRGETQYF	TGTGCCTCGGGAACGACCTCGAGGGGGGAGACCCAGTACTTC
TRBV30	NA	TRBJ1-5	NA	CAWSRGRGNQPQHF	TGTGCCTGGAGTCGTGGTAGGGGAAATCAGCCCCAGCATTTT
TRBV12-5	NA	TRBJ2-1	TRBD1	CASGGGQVDSYNEQFF	TGTGCTAGTGGCGGTGGACAGGTCGACTCCTACAATGAGCAGTTCTTC
TRBV9	NA	TRBJ2-1	TRBD1	CASSVATGGYNEQFF	TGTGCCAGCAGCGTAGCGACAGGGGGATACAATGAGCAGTTCTTC
TRBV6-4	NA	TRBJ1-1	TRBD1	CASSEGDRGLGNTEAFF	TGTGCCAGCAGTGAAGGGGACAGGGGGCTTGGGAACACTGAAGCTTTCTTT
TRBV11-2	NA	TRBJ1-1	NA	CASSLDLWGGTEAFF	TGTGCCAGCAGCTTAGATCTCTGGGGAGGGACTGAAGCTTTCTTT
TRBV5-4	NA	TRBJ1-1	NA	CASSDLQWNTEAFF	TGTGCCAGCAGCGACCTCCAATGGAACACTGAAGCTTTCTTT
TRBV19	NA	TRBJ1-5	NA	CASSTGGNQPQHF	TGTGCCAGTAGTACCGGGGGCAATCAGCCCCAGCATTTT
TRBV6-6	NA	TRBJ1-3	NA	CASKRDAGAGNTIYF	TGTGCCAGCAAGAGGGACGCCGGAGCAGGAAACACCATATATTTT
TRBV7-3	NA	TRBJ2-5	NA	CASSLTSLQAETQYF	TGTGCCAGCAGCTTAACGTCCCTCCAAGCGGAGACCCAGTACTTC
TRBV6-5	few	TRBJ1-5	NA	CASSYDRDRIQPQHF	TGTGCCAGCAGTTACGATCGAGACAGGATTCAGCCCCAGCATTTT
TRBV6-6	NA	TRBJ2-7	TRBD1	CASIKRDSYEQYF	TGTGCCAGCATCAAACGGGACAGCTACGAGCAGTACTTC
TRBV5-6	NA	TRBJ2-6	NA	CASSLTGANVLTF	TGTGCCAGCAGCTTGACTGGGGCCAACGTCCTGACTTTC
TRBV6-6	few	TRBJ1-5	NA	CASSYMGVKPQHF	TGTGCCAGCAGTTACATGGGGGTAAAGCCCCAGCATTTT
TRBV30	NA	TRBJ2-1	NA	CACAFSYNEQFF	TGTGCCTGTGCCTTTAGTTACAATGAGCAGTTCTTC
TRBV28	NA	TRBJ1-1	NA	CASSLGFNTEAFF	TGTGCCAGCAGTTTAGGGTTCAACACTGAAGCTTTCTTT
TRBV7-2	NA	TRBJ2-6	NA	CASSDPGANVLTF	TGTGCCAGCAGCGATCCTGGGGCCAACGTCCTGACTTTC
TRBV30	NA	TRBJ2-7	NA	CAWKGPTYEQYF	TGTGCCTGGAAGGGACCAACCTACGAGCAGTACTTC
TRBV6-1	NA	TRBJ1-1	NA	CASSESTEAFF	TGTGCCAGCAGTGAAAGCACTGAAGCTTTCTTT
TRBV5-1	once	TRBJ2-1	TRBD2	CASSRAGEAYEQFF	TGCGCCAGCAGCCGGGCGGGGGAGGCCTATGAGCAGTTCTTC
TRBV4-1	few	TRBJ1-2	TRBD1	CASSPEGQAYGYTF	TGCGCCAGCAGCCCAGAGGGACAGGCTTATGGCTACACCTTC
TRBV6-5	NA	TRBJ2-7	NA	CASSVRGNSYEQYF	TGTGCCAGCAGTGTAAGGGGCAACAGCTACGAGCAGTACTTC
TRBV30	once	TRBJ1-3	NA	CAWKSTDRSGNTIYF	TGTGCCTGGAAGTCAACAGATCGCTCTGGAAACACCATATATTTT
TRBV5-1	NA	TRBJ2-5	TRBD1	CASSDHRGFQETQYF	TGCGCCAGCAGCGACCACAGGGGGTTCCAAGAGACCCAGTACTTC
TRBV11-2	NA	TRBJ2-1	TRBD2	CASTSFTGLAGMGRQFF	TGTGCCAGCACCTCTTTTACCGGACTAGCGGGAATGGGTAGGCAGTTCTTC
TRBV10-3	NA	TRBJ2-1	NA	CAITSGSRDEQFF	TGTGCCATCACCTCCGGGAGTCGCGATGAGCAGTTCTTC
TRBV19	NA	TRBJ2-7	NA	CASSIGPPYEQYF	TGTGCCAGTAGTATAGGGCCACCCTACGAGCAGTACTTC
TRBV19	NA	TRBJ2-7	TRBD1	CASSKTTGGSYEQYF	TGTGCCAGTAGTAAGACGACAGGGGGCAGTTACGAGCAGTACTTC
TRBV18	once	TRBJ2-5	TRBD2	CASSKASGAHQETQYF	TGTGCCAGCTCAAAAGCTAGCGGGGCCCACCAAGAGACCCAGTACTTC
TRBV14	NA	TRBJ1-2	TRBD1	CASSWTGQGYTF	TGTGCCAGCAGCTGGACAGGGCAGGGCTACACCTTC